The 8 T cell receptor beta chains listed next were all sequenced from one sample in a study of PD-1 blockade in mismatch repair-deficient tumors (dated by TCRdb to about 2017). The library was obtained by the immunoSEQ multiplex PCR assay. The table comes from immuneACCESS by way of TCRdb, which keeps in-frame sequences with V and J called. Part of the clones is missing from these tables; in studies checked, under half for an unresolved V gene and the rest for unknown reasons. Across this sample there are approximately 38,000 clones, with 75% to 85% seen only once. The ten largest make up approximately 24% of the sample. The specimen comprised peripheral blood, sampled 4 weeks after starting pembrolizumab. The receptors originated from an adult with mismatch repair-deficient cancer.

The genes are TRBV2 and TRBJ1-2; D is unresolved. This CDR3 contains 14 residues. CDR1 is SNHLY, CDR2 FYNNEI, per germline. The ends were cut back, 7 bases at V and 4 bases at J, with 16 bases in the middle. The CDR3 region is CASNPSAFGYGYTF. As DNA, the CDR3 is TGTGCCAGCAACCCCTCCGCCTTTGGCTATGGCTACACCTTC.

Details on this clone: At the DNA level, this CDR3 is encoded by other sequences in the same sample as well. The chain has TRBV4-1 and TRBJ2-3; a possible D gene is TRBD2 (6 bases). There are 15 residues in the CDR3. Trimming left V 4 bases short and J 2 bases short, with 13 bases between. The germline gives CDR1 MGHRA, CDR2 YSYEKL. CDR3 DNA: TGCGCCAGCAGCCCGGAGGGTTCCTCCACAGATACGCAGTATTTT. Translating gives CASSPEGSSTDTQYF.

The chain links TRBV11-3 to TRBJ2-7; D is possibly TRBD1 or TRBD2 (5 bases each). Germline CDR1 and CDR2: SGHNT and YENEEA. The CDR3 is 17 residues long. V shed 5 bases and J shed 4 bases, with 24 bases lying between them. The CDR3 region has the DNA TGTGCCAGCAGCAAAACGAGAGGGGAAATAGGAGGTTACGAGCAGTACTTC. It specifies CASSKTRGEIGGYEQYF. Together with reference TRBV11-3 and TRBJ2-7, the CDR3 gives the full variable domain: EAGVVQSPRYKIIEKKQPVAFWCNPISGHNTLYWYLQNLGQGPELLIRYENEEAVDDSQLPKDRFSAERLKGVDSTLKIQPAELGDSAVYLCASSKTRGEIGGYEQYFGPGTRLTVT.

The chain uses TRBV7-8 and TRBJ2-2; 11 bases line up with TRBD1. This CDR3 has 17 amino acids. Trimming removed 5 bases from V and 2 bases from J; junction bases left unmatched: 7. Germline CDR1 SGHVS, CDR2 FQNEAQ. In nucleotides, the CDR3 is TGTGCCAGCAGCGGCAAGGGGACAGGGGGAAACACCGGGGAGCTGTTTTTT. This sequence encodes CASSGKGTGGNTGELFF.

This sequence joins TRBV4-1 and TRBJ2-7; tentatively, D is TRBD1 (5 bases). The ends were cut back, 1 base at V and 2 bases at J, with 9 bases in the middle. The germline CDR1 and CDR2 sequences are MGHRA and YSYEKL. There are 14 residues in the CDR3. This CDR3 is CASSQAGITYEQYF. In DNA, the CDR3 is TGCGCCAGCAGCCAAGCAGGGATCACCTACGAGCAGTACTTC.

This chain joins TRBV7-2 and TRBJ2-2, with TRBD1 identical over 8 bases. The germline CDR1 and CDR2 sequences are SGHTA and FQGNSA. The length of the CDR3 is 14 residues. The ends lost 4 bases at V and 6 bases at J; junction bases unmatched: 4. The CDR3 is CASSWDRKAGELFF. The CDR3 DNA reads TGTGCCAGCAGCTGGGACAGGAAAGCCGGGGAGCTGTTTTTT.

The table lists this clone with a count of one. This rearrangement joins TRBV7-2 to TRBJ2-3; D is unresolved. From germline, CDR1 is SGHTA and CDR2 FQGNSA. The CDR3 has 16 residues. V gave up 5 bases and J gave up 0 bases, with 15 bases separating them. The CDR3 sequence: CASSVGYFGSTDTQYF. DNA for the CDR3: TGTGCCAGCAGCGTGGGGTACTTCGGGAGCACAGATACGCAGTATTTT.

This chain uses TRBV27 with TRBJ1-3; TRBD1 agrees at 9 bases. J lost 2 bases, V lost 6 bases, and 5 bases had no gene match. Germline lookup yields CDR1 MNHEY and CDR2 SMNVEV (reference sequence). The CDR3 has 15 amino acids. The CDR3 bases are TGTGCCAGCAGCCACAGGGGGCGACCTGGAAACACCATATATTTT. Translation gives CASSHRGRPGNTIYF.